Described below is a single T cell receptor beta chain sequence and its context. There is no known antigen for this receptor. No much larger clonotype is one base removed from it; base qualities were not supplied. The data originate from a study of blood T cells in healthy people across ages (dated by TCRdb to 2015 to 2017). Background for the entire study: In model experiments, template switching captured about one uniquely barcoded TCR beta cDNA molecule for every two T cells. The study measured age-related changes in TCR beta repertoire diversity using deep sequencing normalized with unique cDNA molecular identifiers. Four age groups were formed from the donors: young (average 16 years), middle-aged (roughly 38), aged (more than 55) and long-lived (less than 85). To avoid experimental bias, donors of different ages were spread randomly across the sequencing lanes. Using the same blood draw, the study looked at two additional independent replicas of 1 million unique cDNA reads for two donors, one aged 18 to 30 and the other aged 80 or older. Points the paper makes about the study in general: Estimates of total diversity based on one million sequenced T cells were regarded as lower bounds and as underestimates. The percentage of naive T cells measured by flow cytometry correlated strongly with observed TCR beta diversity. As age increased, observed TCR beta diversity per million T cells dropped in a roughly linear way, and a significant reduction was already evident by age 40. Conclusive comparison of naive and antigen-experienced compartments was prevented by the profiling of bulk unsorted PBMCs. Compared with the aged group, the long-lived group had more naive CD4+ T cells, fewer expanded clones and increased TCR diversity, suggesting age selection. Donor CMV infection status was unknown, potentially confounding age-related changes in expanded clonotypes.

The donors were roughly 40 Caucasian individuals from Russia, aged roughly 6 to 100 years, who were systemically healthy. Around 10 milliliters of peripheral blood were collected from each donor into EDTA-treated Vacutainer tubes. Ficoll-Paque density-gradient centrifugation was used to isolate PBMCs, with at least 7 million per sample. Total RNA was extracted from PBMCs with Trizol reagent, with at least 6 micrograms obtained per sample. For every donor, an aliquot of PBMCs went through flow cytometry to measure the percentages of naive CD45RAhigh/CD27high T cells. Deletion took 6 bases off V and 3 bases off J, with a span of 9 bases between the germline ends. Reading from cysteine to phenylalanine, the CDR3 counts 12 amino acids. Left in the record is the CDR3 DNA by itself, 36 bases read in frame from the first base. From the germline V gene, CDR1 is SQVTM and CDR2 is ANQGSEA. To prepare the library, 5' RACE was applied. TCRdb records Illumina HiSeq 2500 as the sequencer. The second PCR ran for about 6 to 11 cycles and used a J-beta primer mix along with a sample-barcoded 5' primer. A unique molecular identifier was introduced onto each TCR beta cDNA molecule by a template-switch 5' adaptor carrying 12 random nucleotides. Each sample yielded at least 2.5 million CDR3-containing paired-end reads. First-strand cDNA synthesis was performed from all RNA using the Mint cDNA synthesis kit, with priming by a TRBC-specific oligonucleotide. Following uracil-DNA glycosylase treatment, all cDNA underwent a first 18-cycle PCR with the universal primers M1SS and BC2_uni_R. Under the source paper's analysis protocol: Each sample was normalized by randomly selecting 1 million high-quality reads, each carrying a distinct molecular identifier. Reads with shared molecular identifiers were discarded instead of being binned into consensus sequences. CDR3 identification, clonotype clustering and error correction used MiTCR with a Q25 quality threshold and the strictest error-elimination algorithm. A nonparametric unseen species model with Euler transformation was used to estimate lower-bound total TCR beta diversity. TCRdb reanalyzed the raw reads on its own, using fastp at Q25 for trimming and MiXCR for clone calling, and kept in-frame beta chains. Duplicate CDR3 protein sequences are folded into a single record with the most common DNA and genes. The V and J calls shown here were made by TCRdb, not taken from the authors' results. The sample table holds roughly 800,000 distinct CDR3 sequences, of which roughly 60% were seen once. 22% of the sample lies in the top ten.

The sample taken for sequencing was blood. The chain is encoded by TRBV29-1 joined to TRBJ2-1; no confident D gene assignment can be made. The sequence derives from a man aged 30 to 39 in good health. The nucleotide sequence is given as TGCAGCGTGGACCAGCTCTACAATGAGCAGTTCTTC. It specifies CSVDQLYNEQFF.